The sample holds a few counts of the clone carrying this T cell receptor (beta chain). Its cognate antigen is unknown. Compared with germline, one end of the junction differs, possibly owing to a read error. TCRdb re-derived calls from the 5' RACE reads in MiXCR, one entry per CDR3 protein. Of 250,000 to 350,000 distinct CDR3 sequences detected, about 20% appear once; the ten largest clones hold roughly 7.4%. The data stem from a study of CD8 T cells in ankylosing spondylitis. Study-wide findings and caveats: A motif of seven or eight highly homologous TCR beta variants was seen as apparently characteristic of ankylosing spondylitis blood.

The TCR originated in a male donor with ankylosing spondylitis or in good health (not recorded which). Sequenced input: blood, either unsorted or a sorted T cell fraction (not recorded which).

In nucleotides, the CDR3 is TGTGCCAGCAGCTCATTAGGCTCTTTAGTTGTCTTC. Protein sequence: CASSSLGSLVVF. The chain recombines TRBV11-2 with TRBJ2-1; D remains ambiguous. The CDR3 is 12 amino acids. Germline V gene lookup returns CDR1 SGHAT and CDR2 FQNNGV.